This T cell receptor beta chain comes out of a study of CD8+ T cells in alopecia areata. The study's findings and limits: Sequence data from scalp samples additionally include resident alphabeta T cells of normal skin. An increase in clonality over normal scalp was evident in lesional scalp, especially alopecia totalis/universalis.

The authors extracted RNA and reverse transcribed it into cDNA as the sequencing template. Data came from immunoSEQ multiplex PCR; TCRdb stores just in-frame clones and leaves some out. The sample has some 170,000 clones; about 63% are singletons. Germline V gene sequence: CDR1 SGHAT, CDR2 FQNNGV. CDR3 length equals 16 residues. Between the trimmed V and J ends, which lost 0 bases and 8 bases, there was a span of 18 bases. This clone occurred many times. As yet, its antigen is unknown. V and J are TRBV11-2 and TRBJ2-3, with D perhaps TRBD2 (6 bases). This sequence was found in a human donor with alopecia areata. The sequencing here drew on CD4+ T cells sorted from blood, taken at week 0. The CDR3 here is CASSLEGGSGSLTQYF. CDR3 DNA sequence: TGTGCCAGCAGCTTAGAGGGGGGAAGTGGGTCCCTTACGCAGTATTTT.